This is a list of T cell receptor beta chains from one sample in a study of blood T cell repertoires in COVID-19. The data were produced by immunoSEQ multiplex PCR, yet TCRdb's version contains in-frame clones alone and is incomplete. Here the sample spans roughly 150,000 clones, 89% being singletons. Sample: peripheral blood. These receptors came from a man aged 60-69 years with acute or convalescent COVID-19. Both conserved end residues are part of each CDR3.

v_call: TRBV5-4
j_call: TRBJ1-2
cdr3_aa: CASSRGQNYGYTF

v_call: TRBV6-5
j_call: TRBJ1-1
cdr3_aa: CASSYEGGREAFF

v_call: TRBV18
j_call: TRBJ1-2
cdr3_aa: CASSAGTGTNYGYTF

v_call: TRBV10-3
j_call: TRBJ1-2
cdr3_aa: CAISSPRGRNYGYTF

v_call: TRBV2
j_call: TRBJ1-2
cdr3_aa: CASTGDRGDGYTF

v_call: TRBV18
j_call: TRBJ1-1
cdr3_aa: CASSPRSGETEAFF

v_call: TRBV27
j_call: TRBJ1-3
cdr3_aa: CASSLSATGRNTIYF

v_call: TRBV12-3/TRBV12-4
j_call: TRBJ1-3
cdr3_aa: CASSFAGNTIYF

v_call: TRBV15
j_call: TRBJ2-3
cdr3_aa: CATSSTGTSGGKSTDTQYF

v_call: TRBV5-1
j_call: TRBJ1-5
cdr3_aa: CASSLDSPNQPQHF

v_call: TRBV3-1/TRBV3-2
j_call: TRBJ1-1
cdr3_aa: CASSQAIAWTVNTEAFF